The 31 T cell receptor beta chains given below trace back to one sample, sequenced in a study of cytomegalovirus exposure and HLA in healthy donors. The PCR contained 60 Vbeta and 13 Jbeta primers. Method: immunoSEQ multiplex PCR; TCRdb's copy keeps in-frame clones and lacks some. The table lists around 90,000 clones, roughly 80% of them singletons. The sample was PBMCs. These receptors were collected from a human donor in good health.

This clone has only a few counts. The genes are TRBV27 and TRBJ2-1, with TRBD1 matching 10 bases. This CDR3 region has 12 residues. The ends lost 8 bases at V and 7 bases at J; junction bases unmatched: 2. CDR1 and CDR2 from the germline V gene are MNHEY and SMNVEV (reference sequence). The CDR3 DNA is TGTGCCAGCTGGGACAGGGGTAATGAGCAGTTCTTC. This codes for CASWDRGNEQFF.

The rearrangement links TRBV5-4 to TRBJ1-5, with D tentatively TRBD1 (5 bases). V was clipped by 2 bases and J by 0 bases, with 15 bases between them. Germline CDR1 and CDR2: SGHNT and YYREEE (reference sequence). CDR3 length equals 17 residues. CDR3 nucleotide sequence: TGTGCCAGCAGCTTCGGAGGGTCCCAGGGTAGCAATCAGCCCCAGCATTTT. This codes for CASSFGGSQGSNQPQHF.

The genes are TRBV9 and TRBJ2-5; maybe TRBD1 (5 bases). Per germline, CDR1 SGDLS and CDR2 YYNGEE. Trimming removed 1 base from V and 5 bases from J, with 12 bases in between. This CDR3 spans 14 amino acids. For the CDR3, the DNA is TGTGCCAGCAGCGTAAGGCAGGGATGGGAGACCCAGTACTTC. It specifies CASSVRQGWETQYF.

In this sample, this clone turned up once. This CDR3 reads CASSRAEVYEQYF. The CDR3 nucleotides are TGTGCCAGCAGTCGAGCAGAGGTCTACGAGCAGTACTTC. The genes are TRBV6-5 and TRBJ2-7; D ambiguous. V lost 5 bases and J 3 bases, leaving 11 bases between the germline ends. The CDR3 has 13 amino acids. The germline V gene has CDR1 MNHEY and CDR2 SVGAGI.

This chain connects TRBV5-8 to TRBJ2-3; TRBD2 aligns across 9 bases. V gave up 6 bases and J gave up 4 bases; unmatched junction bases: 12. Germline values: CDR1 SGHTS, CDR2 YDEGEE. The CDR3 is 16 residues long. This CDR3 reads CASTSGTGLASDTQYF. The CDR3 DNA follows: TGTGCCAGCACCTCCGGTACGGGACTAGCTTCAGATACGCAGTATTTT.

The rearrangement uses TRBV27 and TRBJ2-5, with 11 bases aligning to TRBD2. This CDR3 spans 17 amino acids. From germline, CDR1 is MNHEY and CDR2 SMNVEV (reference sequence). The ends lost 4 bases at V and 2 bases at J; junction bases unmatched: 9. CDR3 sequence (DNA): TGTGCCAGCAGTTGGGGAAATCTAGCGGGAGGTCAAGAGACCCAGTACTTC. It is translated as CASSWGNLAGGQETQYF.

The V gene is TRBV13, the J gene TRBJ2-5; 8 bases line up with TRBD1. V trimming: 5 bases; J trimming: 6 bases; junction bases outside the gene matches: 11. Germline CDR1 is PRHDT and CDR2 is FYEKMQ (reference sequence). The CDR3 loop spans 15 amino acids. This chain's CDR3 is CASSPRQGLIQTQYF. In DNA, the CDR3 is TGTGCCAGCAGCCCTCGACAGGGGCTAATTCAGACCCAGTACTTC. The full variable domain, with the rest looked up from reference TRBV13 and TRBJ2-5, is AAGVIQSPRHLIKEKRETATLKCYPIPRHDTVYWYQQGPGQDPQFLISFYEKMQSDKGSIPDRFSAQQFSDYHSELNMSSLELGDSALYFCASSPRQGLIQTQYFGPGTRLLVL.

The count of this clone is one. This chain uses TRBV4-2 with TRBJ2-7; tentatively, D is TRBD1 (5 bases). Trimming took 0 bases from V and 5 from J, leaving 17 bases between them. The germline CDR1 and CDR2 sequences are LGHNA and YNFKEQ. This CDR3 has 16 amino acids. The CDR3 DNA follows: TGTGCCAGCAGCCAAGATGGTCTGGGCAGGGTCAACGAGCAGTACTTC. It specifies CASSQDGLGRVNEQYF.

This chain uses TRBV7-9 with TRBJ2-3; 8 bases line up with TRBD1. V dropped 5 bases and J dropped 3; count of bases not matched to a gene: 7. Germline CDR1 SEHNR, CDR2 FQNEAQ (reference sequence). The CDR3 runs 15 residues. CDR3 DNA: TGTGCCAGCAGCGTCGCAGGGGGCGGAACAGATACGCAGTATTTT. It is translated as CASSVAGGGTDTQYF.

The V and J genes are TRBV7-9 and TRBJ1-1; D might be TRBD1 (6 bases). The CDR3 extends over 16 amino acids. With 5 bases removed from V and 3 bases from J, the gap between germline ends came to 19 bases. Germline assignment: CDR1 SEHNR and CDR2 FQNEAQ (reference sequence). The CDR3 DNA follows: TGTGCCAGCAGCCCCGCGGGGGGGCCCCGGGACACTGAAGCTTTCTTT. Its translation is CASSPAGGPRDTEAFF.

The V gene is TRBV5-1, the J gene TRBJ2-5, with 12 bases identical to TRBD2. The ends lost 7 bases at V and 4 bases at J; junction bases unmatched: 8. The CDR3 extends over 15 amino acids. Germline V gene sequence: CDR1 SGHRS, CDR2 YFSETQ. CDR3 nucleotides: TGCGCCAGCCGGGTGACTAGCGGGAGACCAGAGACCCAGTACTTC. Protein: CASRVTSGRPETQYF. The full variable domain, with the rest looked up from reference TRBV5-1 and TRBJ2-5, is KAGVTQTPRYLIKTRGQQVTLSCSPISGHRSVSWYQQTPGQGLQFLFEYFSETQRNKGNFPGRFSGRQFSNSRSEMNVSTLELGDSALYLCASRVTSGRPETQYFGPGTRLLVL.

The table lists this clone with a count of one. One end of the junction is discordant with germline, which a read error may explain. J is TRBJ2-5 and V is TRBV5-1, with TRBD1 identical over 8 bases. CDR3 size: 15 residues. CDR1 is SGHRS and CDR2 is YFSETQ in the germline V gene. The CDR3 loop reads CASSLLSGGFETPYF. In DNA, the CDR3 is TGCGCCAGCAGCTTGTTGTCAGGGGGCTTCGAGACCCCGTACTTC.

The chain employs TRBV29-1 and TRBJ2-1; D might be TRBD2 (6 bases). Germline CDR1 and CDR2: SQVTM and ANQGSEA. Trimming shortened V by 7 bases and J by 2 bases, and 12 bases separated the two germline ends. CDR3 length: 13 residues. CDR3 sequence reads: CSGRLVAYNEQFF. Here the CDR3 DNA reads TGCAGCGGCCGACTAGTGGCCTACAATGAGCAGTTCTTC.

This chain's CDR3 is CAATGPRGQPQHF. The CDR3 DNA reads as TGTGCCGCGACGGGTCCCCGGGGTCAGCCCCAGCATTTT. The V gene is TRBV19, the J gene TRBJ1-5; D ambiguous. The ends were cut back, 11 bases at V and 6 bases at J, with 17 bases in the middle. The CDR3 runs to 13 residues. Germline loops: CDR1 LNHDA, CDR2 SQIVND (reference sequence). Complete variable domain (other parts from reference TRBV19 and TRBJ1-5): DGGITQSPKYLFRKEGQNVTLSCEQNLNHDAMYWYRQDPGQGLRLIYYSQIVNDFQKGDIAEGYSVSREKKESFPLTVTSAQKNPTAFYLCAATGPRGQPQHFGDGTRLSIL.

The J gene is TRBJ2-5, the V gene TRBV30; 11 bases are a match to TRBD1. The CDR3 is 17 residues long. Unmatched junction bases numbered 13, after V lost 3 bases and J lost 4 bases. Germline V gene sequence: CDR1 GTSNPN, CDR2 SVGIG (reference sequence). The CDR3 loop reads CAWRPPYPGQGGETQYF. In nucleotides, the CDR3 is TGTGCCTGGAGGCCCCCATATCCGGGACAGGGGGGAGAGACCCAGTACTTC.

The V call is TRBV29-1, the J call TRBJ2-1; D uncertain. Germline CDR1 and CDR2: SQVTM and ANQGSEA. Trimming shortened V by 2 bases and J by 7 bases, and 15 bases separated the two germline ends. The CDR3 covers 14 residues. As DNA, the CDR3 is TGCAGCGTTGAATATACGGGTCTTAGGAATGAGCAGTTCTTC. This gives the protein CSVEYTGLRNEQFF.

CDR3 in DNA: TGTGCCAGCAGGAAACAGGGGGCCGGGGAGCTGTTTTTT. Its protein is CASRKQGAGELFF. The V and J genes are TRBV28 and TRBJ2-2; TRBD1 agrees at 8 bases. This CDR3 is built from 13 residues. Germline CDR1 is MDHEN and CDR2 is SYDVKM. With V trimmed by 6 bases and J by 6 bases, 3 bases remained unmatched. The entire variable domain, with the rest obtained from reference TRBV28 and TRBJ2-2, is as follows: DVKVTQSSRYLVKRTGEKVFLECVQDMDHENMFWYRQDPGLGLRLIYFSYDVKMKEKGDIPEGYSVSREKKERFSLILESASTNQTSMYLCASRKQGAGELFFGEGSRLTVL.

This clone was detected a few times. The chain recombines TRBV28 with TRBJ2-1; 7 nucleotides match TRBD2. Germline trimming cut 7 bases from V and 0 bases from J; bases unmatched to any gene: 12. The CDR3 loop spans 17 amino acids. Germline V gene data show CDR1 as MDHEN and CDR2 as SYDVKM. CDR3 coding DNA: TGTGCCAGCACCTCCGCGGGAGAGGGGAGCTCCTACAATGAGCAGTTCTTC. This encodes CASTSAGEGSSYNEQFF.

The chain links TRBV19 to TRBJ1-5, with a weak D call TRBD1 (5 bases). This CDR3 is 15 amino acids long. CDR1 LNHDA and CDR2 SQIVND come from the germline V gene (reference sequence). V lost 7 bases to trimming and J lost 0 bases, with 13 bases between them. The CDR3 bases are TGTGCCAGTAACGCCGACAGATTTAGCAATCAGCCCCAGCATTTT. The encoded protein is CASNADRFSNQPQHF.

V and J are TRBV29-1 and TRBJ2-1; 8 nucleotides match TRBD1. Trimming cost V 0 bases and J 6 bases; bases outside gene matches: 10. Germline CDR1 SQVTM, CDR2 ANQGSEA. This CDR3 is 16 amino acids long. This CDR3 is CSVEDDGQGLANEQFF. For the CDR3, the DNA is TGCAGCGTTGAAGATGACGGACAGGGTCTCGCCAATGAGCAGTTCTTC.

The chain uses TRBV5-6 and TRBJ2-7; 10 nucleotides line up with TRBD1. V dropped 4 bases and J dropped 4; count of bases not matched to a gene: 11. Germline assignment: CDR1 SGHDT and CDR2 YYEEEE. CDR3 length: 16 amino acids. The CDR3 here is CASSNPTGGIVYEQYF. DNA for the CDR3: TGTGCCAGCAGCAACCCGACAGGGGGCATTGTATACGAGCAGTACTTC.

This clone was picked up a small number of times. V usage is TRBV11-3 and J usage is TRBJ2-1; TRBD1 matches 9 bases. CDR1 SGHNT and CDR2 YENEEA come from the germline V gene. The CDR3 totals 15 residues. With 4 bases clipped from V and 1 base from J, the junction kept 2 bases outside the gene matches. The CDR3 region is CASSSGTGSYNEQFF. The CDR3 DNA follows: TGTGCCAGCAGCTCCGGGACAGGGTCCTACAATGAGCAGTTCTTC.

V is TRBV7-3 and J is TRBJ2-1; 12 nucleotides line up with TRBD1. Germline loops: CDR1 SGHTA, CDR2 FQGTGA. The CDR3 is 14 residues long. V gave up 5 bases and J gave up 15 bases; unmatched junction bases: 11. The CDR3 is CASSLRPGQGATFF. CDR3 in DNA: TGTGCCAGCAGCCTTAGACCGGGACAGGGGGCTACGTTCTTC.

The chain couples TRBV7-2 to TRBJ2-1; the D gene is possibly TRBD1 (6 bases). CDR1 is SGHTA and CDR2 is FQGNSA in the germline V gene. Deletions cut 5 bases from V and 4 bases from J, with 24 bases between. The CDR3 extends over 18 amino acids. The CDR3 DNA is TGTGCCAGCAGCCAGCTTCCCTCAGCCGGGACAAAATACAATGAGCAGTTCTTC. Its translation: CASSQLPSAGTKYNEQFF.

The V gene is TRBV13, the J gene TRBJ1-2; D not certain. V lost 0 bases to trimming and J lost 0 bases, with 8 bases between them. The V gene's germline CDR1 is PRHDT and CDR2 FYEKMQ (reference sequence). The CDR3 runs to 15 residues. CDR3 bases: TGTGCCAGCAGCTTAGGCCGGGGTCCTAACTATGGCTACACCTTC. Encoded protein: CASSLGRGPNYGYTF.

The chain carries TRBV5-6 and TRBJ1-2; 8 bases are shared with TRBD1. CDR3 length equals 14 residues. J was trimmed by 4 bases and V by 0 bases; bases with no gene match: 2. Germline CDR1 reads SGHDT; CDR2 reads YYEEEE. This CDR3 is CASSLGQGIYGYTF. In DNA, the CDR3 is TGTGCCAGCAGCTTGGGACAGGGGATCTATGGCTACACCTTC. Complete variable domain (other parts from reference TRBV5-6 and TRBJ1-2): DAGVTQSPTHLIKTRGQQVTLRCSPKSGHDTVSWYQQALGQGPQFIFQYYEEEERQRGNFPDRFSGHQFPNYSSELNVNALLLGDSALYLCASSLGQGIYGYTFGSGTRLTVV.

The count of this clone is one. The genes are TRBV9 and TRBJ2-6; no clear D gene. The CDR3 totals 15 residues. Germline CDR1 reads SGDLS; CDR2 reads YYNGEE. V was trimmed by 2 bases and J by 2 bases, leaving 8 bases between them. The CDR3 reads CASSVRVAGANVLTF. CDR3 DNA sequence: TGTGCCAGCAGCGTCCGGGTCGCTGGGGCCAACGTCCTGACTTTC.

This rearrangement joins TRBV5-4 to TRBJ1-2, with 9 bases identical to TRBD1. Trimming at V came to 3 bases and at J to 6 bases, leaving 6 bases not matched to a gene. The V gene's germline CDR1 is SGHNT and CDR2 YYREEE (reference sequence). This CDR3 region has 14 residues. The CDR3 nucleotides are TGTGCCAGCAGCTGGGACAGGGCACAGCATGGCTACACCTTC. Its translation: CASSWDRAQHGYTF.

The rearrangement joins TRBV7-6 to TRBJ2-7; 9 nucleotides line up with TRBD2. V was pared by 0 bases and J by 0 bases, with 3 bases of the junction left unmatched. The CDR3 length is 16 residues. Germline V gene data show CDR1 as SGHVS and CDR2 as FNYEAQ. The DNA of the CDR3 is TGTGCCAGCAGCTTAGCAGGCGGGGGGGGCTCCTACGAGCAGTACTTC. It specifies CASSLAGGGGSYEQYF.

The chain employs TRBV5-4 and TRBJ1-2; 8 nucleotides agree with TRBD1. Germline CDR1 and CDR2: SGHNT and YYREEE (reference sequence). The CDR3 is made up of 12 amino acids. Trimming cost V 6 bases and J 5 bases; bases outside gene matches: 3. The CDR3 reads CASKGQEYGYTF. CDR3 nucleotides: TGTGCCAGCAAGGGACAGGAGTATGGCTACACCTTC.

The CDR3 protein is CASSLVLRGGRTGELFF. In DNA, the CDR3 is TGTGCCAGCAGCTTAGTACTTCGGGGGGGTAGGACCGGGGAGCTGTTTTTT. The genes are TRBV11-2 and TRBJ2-2; 8 bases are a match to TRBD2. The CDR3 runs to 17 residues. J lost 5 bases, V lost 1 base, and 9 bases had no gene match. Germline CDR1 and CDR2: SGHAT and FQNNGV.